The entry below describes one T cell receptor (beta chain). What it binds is not known. Assay: immunoSEQ multiplex PCR; the TCRdb copy retains only in-frame clones and omits some. The repertoire holds around 110,000 clones, around nine tenths seen once, with around 1.7% in the top ten. The sample belongs to a study of T cell responses to AZD1222 COVID-19 vaccine. The study, taken as a whole, reports: Regions left unmutated in variants are reportedly the target of nearly half of spike-specific TCRs.

This CDR3 is 12 amino acids long. Germline V CDR1 and CDR2: SGHNT, YYREEE (reference sequence). The V end was cut by 4 bases, the J end by 1 base, with 3 bases between. This clonotype was obtained from an adult in good health. The chain combines TRBV5-4 with TRBJ2-1; D unclear. The material was peripheral blood, obtained on day 0 of AZD1222 vaccination. The CDR3 is CASSVSYNEQFF. The CDR3 DNA reads TGTGCCAGCAGCGTATCCTACAATGAGCAGTTCTTC.